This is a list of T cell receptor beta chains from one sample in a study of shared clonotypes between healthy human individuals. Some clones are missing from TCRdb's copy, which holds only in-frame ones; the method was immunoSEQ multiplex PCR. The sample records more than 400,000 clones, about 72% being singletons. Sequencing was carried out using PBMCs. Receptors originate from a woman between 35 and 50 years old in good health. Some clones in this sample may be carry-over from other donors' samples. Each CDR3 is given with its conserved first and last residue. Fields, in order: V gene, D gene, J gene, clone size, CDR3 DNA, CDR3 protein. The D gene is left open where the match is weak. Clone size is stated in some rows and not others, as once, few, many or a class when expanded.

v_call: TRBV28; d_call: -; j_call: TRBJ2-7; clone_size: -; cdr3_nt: TGTGCCAGCAGTTTCCCCGGACCCTACGAGCAGTACTTC; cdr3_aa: CASSFPGPYEQYF
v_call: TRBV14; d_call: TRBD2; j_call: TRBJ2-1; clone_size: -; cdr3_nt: TGTGCCAGCAGCCGGACTAGCGGGAGTTCTAATGAGCAGTTCTTC; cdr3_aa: CASSRTSGSSNEQFF
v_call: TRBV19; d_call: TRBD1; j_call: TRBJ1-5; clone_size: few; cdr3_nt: TGTGCCAGTAGTCAACAGGGGAATCAGCCCCAGCATTTT; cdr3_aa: CASSQQGNQPQHF
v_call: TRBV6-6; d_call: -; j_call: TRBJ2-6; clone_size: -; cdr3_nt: TGTGCCAGCACCCGTAGCTCTGGGGCCAACGTCCTGACTTTC; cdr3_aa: CASTRSSGANVLTF
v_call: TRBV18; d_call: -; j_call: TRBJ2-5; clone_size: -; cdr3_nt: TGTGCCAGCTCACCGGTGGGCCAAGAGACCCAGTACTTC; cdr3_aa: CASSPVGQETQYF
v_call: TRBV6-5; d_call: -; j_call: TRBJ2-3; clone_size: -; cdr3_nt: TGTGCCAGCAGTGCCCCTCTGGGGGGAGGTACGCAGTATTTT; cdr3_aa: CASSAPLGGGTQYF
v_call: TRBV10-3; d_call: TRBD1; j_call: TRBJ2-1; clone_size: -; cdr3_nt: TGTGCCATCAGTGACCCTTCAGGGACAGGGAGGGGTGAGCAGTTCTTC; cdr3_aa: CAISDPSGTGRGEQFF
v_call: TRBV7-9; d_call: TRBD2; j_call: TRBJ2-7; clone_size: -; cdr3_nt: TGTGCCAGCAGCACCAGCGGGACCAGCTCCTACGAGCAGTACTTC; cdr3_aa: CASSTSGTSSYEQYF
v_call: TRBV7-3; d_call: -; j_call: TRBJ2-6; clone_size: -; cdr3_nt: TGTGCCAGCAGCTTAACGGACGGCCTCTCTGGGGCCAACGTCCTGACTTTC; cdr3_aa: CASSLTDGLSGANVLTF
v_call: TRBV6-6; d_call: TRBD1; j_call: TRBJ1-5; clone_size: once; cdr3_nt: TGTGCCAGCAGCAAAGACAGGGCCAATCAGCCCCAGCATTTT; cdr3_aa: CASSKDRANQPQHF
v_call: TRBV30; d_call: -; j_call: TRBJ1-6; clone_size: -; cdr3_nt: TGTGCCTGGAGGGACCGATTGGGGGCCCTCTATAATTCACCCCTCCACTTT; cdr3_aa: CAWRDRLGALYNSPLHF
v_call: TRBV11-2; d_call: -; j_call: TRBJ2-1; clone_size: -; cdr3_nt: TGTGCCAGCAGCTTAGATGTTAGCGGAGTCAATGAGCAGTTCTTC; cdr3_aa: CASSLDVSGVNEQFF
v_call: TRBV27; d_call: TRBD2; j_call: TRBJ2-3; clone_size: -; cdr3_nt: TGTGCCAGCAGTTTATGGTTAGCTAGCGGGAGGTTTGCAGATACGCAGTATTTT; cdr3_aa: CASSLWLASGRFADTQYF
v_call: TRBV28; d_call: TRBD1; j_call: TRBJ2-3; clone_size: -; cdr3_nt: TGTGCCATGGGGACAGTGAGCACAGATACGCAGTATTTT; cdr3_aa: CAMGTVSTDTQYF
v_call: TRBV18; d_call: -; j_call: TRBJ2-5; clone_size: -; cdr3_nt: TGTGCCAGCTCACCGCTTCCTCAAGAGACCCAGTACTTC; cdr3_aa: CASSPLPQETQYF
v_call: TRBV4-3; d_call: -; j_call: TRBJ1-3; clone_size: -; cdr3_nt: TGCGCCAGCAGCCAAGGGGTGGGCAGGCAGAGCTCTGGAAACACCATATATTTT; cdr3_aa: CASSQGVGRQSSGNTIYF
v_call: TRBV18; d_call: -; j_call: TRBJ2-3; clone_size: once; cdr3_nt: TGTGCCAGCTCACTTGGGCCACCGAGGTTGACAGATACGCAGTATTTT; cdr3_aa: CASSLGPPRLTDTQYF
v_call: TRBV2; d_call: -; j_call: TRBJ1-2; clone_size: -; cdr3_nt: TGTGCCAGCAGAACCGACAGCCATGGCTACACCTTC; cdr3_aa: CASRTDSHGYTF
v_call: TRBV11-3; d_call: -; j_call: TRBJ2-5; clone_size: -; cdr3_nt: TGTGCCAGCAGCCAAGGCACAAGAGAGACCCAGTACTTC; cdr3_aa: CASSQGTRETQYF
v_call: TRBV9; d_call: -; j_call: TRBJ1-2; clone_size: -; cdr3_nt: TGTGCCAGCAGCGTAGGGGAGGGCCGTGGCTATGGCTACACCTTC; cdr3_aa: CASSVGEGRGYGYTF
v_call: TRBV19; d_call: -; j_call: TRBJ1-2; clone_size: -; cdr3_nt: TGTGCCAGTAGTATAGGACAACAGGACTATGGCTACACCTTC; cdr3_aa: CASSIGQQDYGYTF
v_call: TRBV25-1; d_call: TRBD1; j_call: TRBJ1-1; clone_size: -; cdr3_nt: TGTGCCTCGACAGGGCTACAGAACACTGAAGCTTTCTTT; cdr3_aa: CASTGLQNTEAFF
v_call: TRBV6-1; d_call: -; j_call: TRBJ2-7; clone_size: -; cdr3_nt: TGTGCCAGCAGTGAAGAGGGCCCTACCTACGAGCAGTACTTC; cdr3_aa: CASSEEGPTYEQYF
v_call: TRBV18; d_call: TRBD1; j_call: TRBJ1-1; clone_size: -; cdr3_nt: TGTGCCAGCTCACCTGGACAGGGTAAGGTAGCTTTCTTT; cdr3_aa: CASSPGQGKVAFF
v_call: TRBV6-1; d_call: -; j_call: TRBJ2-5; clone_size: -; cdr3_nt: TGTGCCAGCAATAAGGACAGTGAAGAGACCCAGTACTTC; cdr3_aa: CASNKDSEETQYF
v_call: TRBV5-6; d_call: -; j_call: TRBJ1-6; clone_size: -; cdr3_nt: TGTGCCAGCAGTCACCTGGACAGAGATAATTCACCCCTCCACTTT; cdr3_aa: CASSHLDRDNSPLHF
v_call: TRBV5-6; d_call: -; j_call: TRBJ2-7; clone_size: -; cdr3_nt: TGTGCCAGCAGCTTGAACCGTTACAGGGGAGGGTTTTACGAGCAGTACTTC; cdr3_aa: CASSLNRYRGGFYEQYF
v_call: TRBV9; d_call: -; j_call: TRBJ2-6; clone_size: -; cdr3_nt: TGTGCCAGCAGCGTAGCCCAGGGATTTTCTGGGGCCAACGTCCTGACTTTC; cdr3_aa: CASSVAQGFSGANVLTF
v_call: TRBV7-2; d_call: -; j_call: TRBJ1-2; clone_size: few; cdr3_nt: TGTGCCAGCAGCCGATTAATCTATGGCTACACCTTC; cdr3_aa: CASSRLIYGYTF
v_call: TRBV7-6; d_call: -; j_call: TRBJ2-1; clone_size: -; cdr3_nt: TGTGCCAGCAGCTTAGCGGCAGGGAATAGCAATGAGCAGTTCTTC; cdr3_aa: CASSLAAGNSNEQFF
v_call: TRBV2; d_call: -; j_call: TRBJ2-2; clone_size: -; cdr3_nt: TGTGCCAGCAGTCTTAGTAGCACCGGGGAGCTGTTTTTT; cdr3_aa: CASSLSSTGELFF
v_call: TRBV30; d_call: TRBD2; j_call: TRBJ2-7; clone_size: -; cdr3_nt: TGTGCCTGGAGTGTAGGACTAGCGCCTCCTTACGAGCAGTACTTC; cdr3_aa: CAWSVGLAPPYEQYF
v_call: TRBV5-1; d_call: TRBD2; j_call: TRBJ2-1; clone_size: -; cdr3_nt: TGCGCCAGCAGCTTGACCCCGGGACTAGCGGCACCACGGAGCTCCTACAATGAACAGTTCTTC; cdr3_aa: CASSLTPGLAAPRSSYNEQFF
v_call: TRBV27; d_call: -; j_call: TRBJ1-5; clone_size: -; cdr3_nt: TGTGCCAGCAGTCGCCGCAATCAGCCCCAGCATTTT; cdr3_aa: CASSRRNQPQHF
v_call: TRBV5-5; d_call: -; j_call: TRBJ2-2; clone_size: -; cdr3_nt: TGTGCCAGTAGCTTTAAAAGCACCGGGGAGCTGTTTTTT; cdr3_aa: CASSFKSTGELFF
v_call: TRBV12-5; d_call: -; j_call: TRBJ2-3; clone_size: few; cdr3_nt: TGTGCAAAGTTAGACAAGCCTAGCACAGATACGCAGTATTTT; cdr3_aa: CAKLDKPSTDTQYF
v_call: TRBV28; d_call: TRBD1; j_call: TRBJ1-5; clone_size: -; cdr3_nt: TGTGCCAGCAGCAAGGACAGGGCCTATCAGCCCCAGCATTTT; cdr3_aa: CASSKDRAYQPQHF
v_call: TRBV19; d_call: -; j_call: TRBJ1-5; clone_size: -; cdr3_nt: TGTGCCAGTAGTATAGATCTGTGGGACCGTCAGCCCCAGCATTTT; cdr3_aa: CASSIDLWDRQPQHF
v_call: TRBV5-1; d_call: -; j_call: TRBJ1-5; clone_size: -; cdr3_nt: TGCGCCAGCAGCTTGGATGGGGTGCATCAGCCCCAGCATTTT; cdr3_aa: CASSLDGVHQPQHF
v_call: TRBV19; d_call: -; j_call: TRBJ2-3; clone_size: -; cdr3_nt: TGTGCCAGCCGCGGGACAAGGAACACAGATACGCAGTATTTT; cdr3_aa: CASRGTRNTDTQYF
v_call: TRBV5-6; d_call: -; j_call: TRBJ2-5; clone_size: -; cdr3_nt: TGTGCCAGCAGCTTAGGCAGGGTCCAAGAGACCCAGTACTTC; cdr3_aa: CASSLGRVQETQYF
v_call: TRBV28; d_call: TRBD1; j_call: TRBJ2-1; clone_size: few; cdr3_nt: TGTGCCAGCAGCCCTTTTCGGGACAGGGGATACAATGAGCAGTTCTTC; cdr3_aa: CASSPFRDRGYNEQFF
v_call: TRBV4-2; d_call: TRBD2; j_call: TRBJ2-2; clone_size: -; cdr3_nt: TGTGCCAGCAGCGCGGGACTAGTCGAAAACACCGGGGAGCTGTTTTTT; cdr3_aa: CASSAGLVENTGELFF
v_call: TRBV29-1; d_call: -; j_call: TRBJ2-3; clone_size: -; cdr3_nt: TGCAGCGCTGAACGACAAGTCCCTAGCACAGATACGCAGTATTTT; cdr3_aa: CSAERQVPSTDTQYF
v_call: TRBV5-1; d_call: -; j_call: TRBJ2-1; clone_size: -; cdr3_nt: TGCGCCAGCAGCATCCCTGGGAGTGAGCAGTTCTTC; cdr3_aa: CASSIPGSEQFF
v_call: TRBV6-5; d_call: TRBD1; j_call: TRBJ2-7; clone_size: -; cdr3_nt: TGTGCCAGCAGTTACGGACAGGGGGCCTACGAGCAGTACTTC; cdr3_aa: CASSYGQGAYEQYF
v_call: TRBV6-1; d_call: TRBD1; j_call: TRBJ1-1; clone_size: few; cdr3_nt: TGTGCCAGCAGTGAACGTCCCAGTGACAGGGTTGGCACTGAAGCTTTCTTT; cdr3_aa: CASSERPSDRVGTEAFF
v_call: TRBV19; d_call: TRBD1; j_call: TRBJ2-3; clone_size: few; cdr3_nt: TGTGCCACCTCCAGGGGGAGCGCAGATACGCAGTATTTT; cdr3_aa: CATSRGSADTQYF
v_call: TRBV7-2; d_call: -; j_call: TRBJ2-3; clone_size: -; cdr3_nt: TGTGCCAGCAGCCCCGGGGGAGGCACAGATACGCAGTATTTT; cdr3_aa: CASSPGGGTDTQYF
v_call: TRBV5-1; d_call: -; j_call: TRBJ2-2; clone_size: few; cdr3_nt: TGCGCCAGCAGCAAGGACAGCCCCCGGTCGGGGGAGCTGTTTTTT; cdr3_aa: CASSKDSPRSGELFF
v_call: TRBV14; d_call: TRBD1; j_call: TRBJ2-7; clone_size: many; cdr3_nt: TGTGCCAGCAGCTCCCTTCTCGGGACAGGGGCCCTCGAGCAGTACTTC; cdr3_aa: CASSSLLGTGALEQYF
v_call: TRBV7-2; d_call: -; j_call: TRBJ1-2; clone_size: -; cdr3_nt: TGTGCCAGCAGCTTAGAGACAGACCACTATGGCTACACCTTC; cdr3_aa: CASSLETDHYGYTF
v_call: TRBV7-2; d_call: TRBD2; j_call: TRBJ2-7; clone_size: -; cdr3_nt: TGTGCCAGCAGCTTAGTGGGCCTAGCGGGAGGTGTTGAGCAGTACTTC; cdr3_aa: CASSLVGLAGGVEQYF
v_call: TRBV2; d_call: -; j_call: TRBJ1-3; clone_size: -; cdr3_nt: TGTGCCAGCAGTGAAAACAGGGCTGGAAACACCATATATTTT; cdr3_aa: CASSENRAGNTIYF
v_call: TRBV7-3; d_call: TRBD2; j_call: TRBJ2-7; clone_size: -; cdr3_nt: TGTGCCAGCAGCTTACGAGCGGGAGACTCCTACGAGCAGTACTTC; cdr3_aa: CASSLRAGDSYEQYF